What follows is one TCR beta chain and its context. The antigen remains unidentified. Primers: 60 Vbeta forward and 13 Jbeta reverse. Profiling relied on immunoSEQ multiplex PCR, and the TCRdb table lists in-frame clones only, not all of them. The sample lists under 150,000 clones; approximately 82% were seen once. The sample is drawn from a study of cytomegalovirus exposure and HLA in healthy donors. Whole-study findings and limits: CMV serostatus was the sole immune exposure information available.

The CDR3 totals 16 residues. CDR1 is SEHNR, CDR2 FQNEAQ, per germline (reference sequence). J lost 7 bases, V lost 2 bases, and 14 bases had no gene match. Material: PBMCs. The receptor was derived from a boy between 2 and 10 years old in good health and CMV-seronegative. This chain connects TRBV7-9 to TRBJ2-7; TRBD2 aligns across 7 bases. CDR3 amino acids: CASSLRSGASLEEQYF. CDR3 in DNA: TGTGCCAGCAGCTTAAGGAGCGGGGCCTCCCTTGAGGAGCAGTACTTC.